This entry describes one T cell receptor beta chain. The antigen is not known. These data belong to a study of T cell responses to AZD1222 COVID-19 vaccine. Study conclusions and caveats: Vaccine-associated CD4 TCRs spanned spike, dominant at 160-218 and 743-854. An increase in Spike-specific TCR breadth and depth was observed after two AZD1222 doses. Sampled repertoires all dated from after the peak T cell response.

Looked up from germline, CDR1 is SGHRS and CDR2 is YFSETQ. This CDR3 spans 13 amino acids. V shed 4 bases and J shed 1 base, with 9 bases lying between them. Clones were sequenced by immunoSEQ multiplex PCR, and TCRdb holds only the in-frame ones, with some missing. The profile shows 90,000 to 95,000 clones, approximately 90% of them singletons. This clonotype was obtained from an adult in good health. The source material was peripheral blood, sampled on day 0 of AZD1222 vaccination. This chain connects TRBV5-1 to TRBJ2-7; possibly TRBD1 for D (6 bases). CDR3 in DNA: TGCGCCAGCAGCCCGCAGGGGTCCTACGAGCAGTACTTC. Translation: CASSPQGSYEQYF.